A single sample is the source of the 8 T cell receptor beta chains below, sequenced in a study of T-cell reconstitution after alpha-beta-depleted transplantation in children. Construction of the TCRbeta library involved unique molecular identifiers. MiXCR, run by TCRdb on the PCR reads, gives a single entry per CDR3 protein. The table lists roughly 70,000 distinct CDR3 sequences, 4.9% of them singletons. Here the sequenced sample was PBMCs, mostly from graft donor cells, taken 180 days after TCRalphabeta/CD19-depleted stem cell transplant. Receptors originate from a boy in the first two years of life who had a stem cell transplant for acute myeloid leukemia, so the T cells may come from the graft donor.

CDR3 nucleotide sequence: TGCAGTGCTCTTGGACTATATGAAAAACTGTTTTTT. Its protein is CSALGLYEKLFF. The chain combines TRBV20-1 with TRBJ1-4; D is unresolved. The CDR3 loop spans 12 amino acids. V lost 5 bases and J 6 bases, leaving 10 bases between the germline ends. Per the germline V gene, CDR1 is DFQATT and CDR2 is SNEGSKA (reference sequence).

There are many counts of this clonotype. V usage is TRBV7-9 and J usage is TRBJ1-1; D may be TRBD1 (5 bases). Germline V CDR1 and CDR2: SEHNR, FQNEAQ (reference sequence). This CDR3 is built from 15 residues. Trimming stripped 4 bases from V and 1 base from J, with 13 bases between. The CDR3 loop is CASSSPGTGNTEAFF. As DNA, the CDR3 is TGTGCCAGCAGCTCCCCCGGGACGGGGAACACTGAAGCTTTCTTT.

The sample holds many counts of this clonotype. J is TRBJ2-6 and V is TRBV7-3, with D uncertain. This CDR3 spans 14 amino acids. The V end lost 5 bases, the J end lost 0 bases, and 5 bases lay between the germline ends. CDR1 and CDR2 (germline): SGHTA, FQGTGA. The CDR3: CASSRNSGANVLTF. The CDR3 DNA is TGTGCCAGCAGCAGAAACTCTGGGGCCAACGTCCTGACTTTC.

This clonotype was counted ten times or more. The chain uses TRBV20-1 and TRBJ2-3; maybe TRBD2 (5 bases). Trimming removed 0 bases from V and 0 bases from J, with 19 bases in between. The CDR3 totals 18 residues. CDR1 and CDR2 from the germline V gene are DFQATT and SNEGSKA (reference sequence). This chain's CDR3 is CSARDSPRAWRSTDTQYF. For the CDR3, the DNA is TGCAGTGCTAGAGATTCCCCGCGGGCGTGGCGGAGCACAGATACGCAGTATTTT.

This clonotype was counted many times. The chain couples TRBV12-3 or TRBV12-4 to TRBJ1-2; D is possibly TRBD1 (5 bases). The V end lost 6 bases, the J end lost 2 bases, and 13 bases lay between the germline ends. CDR3 length equals 14 residues. The CDR3 protein is CASSLRKGNYGYTF. The CDR3 DNA follows: TGTGCCAGCAGCCTAAGAAAGGGGAACTATGGCTACACCTTC.

This clonotype was counted ten times or more. This CDR3 is CASSQGGGGPRETQYF. The DNA of the CDR3 is TGTGCCAGCAGCCAAGGAGGGGGGGGGCCGCGGGAGACCCAGTACTTC. The chain employs TRBV3-1 and TRBJ2-5; D is possibly TRBD2 (7 bases). The V end was cut by 1 base, the J end by 5 bases, with 17 bases between. This CDR3 has 16 residues. The germline gives CDR1 LGHDT, CDR2 YNNKEL (reference sequence).

This clonotype was observed at least ten times. The chain has TRBV7-2 and TRBJ2-7; 10 nucleotides agree with TRBD2. J lost 7 bases, V lost 2 bases, and 11 bases had no gene match. The V gene's germline CDR1 is SGHTA and CDR2 FQGNSA. The length of the CDR3 is 16 residues. The chain's CDR3 is CASSLRTRAGGQEQYF. The CDR3 coding sequence is TGTGCCAGCAGCTTAAGAACCCGAGCGGGGGGGCAAGAGCAGTACTTC. Supplemented by reference TRBV7-2 and TRBJ2-7, the full variable domain reads GAGVSQSPSNKVTEKGKDVELRCDPISGHTALYWYRQSLGQGLEFLIYFQGNSAPDKSGLPSDRFSAERTGGSVSTLTIQRTQQEDSAVYLCASSLRTRAGGQEQYFGPGTRLTVT.

The table lists this clonotype with many counts. The CDR3 sequence is CASSRGGQTLYEQYF. As DNA, the CDR3 is TGTGCCAGCAGCCGAGGGGGACAGACCCTCTACGAGCAGTACTTC. J is TRBJ2-7 and V is TRBV7-2; 7 bases fit TRBD1. This CDR3 contains 15 residues. J lost 3 bases, V lost 5 bases, and 10 bases had no gene match. Germline values: CDR1 SGHTA, CDR2 FQGNSA.